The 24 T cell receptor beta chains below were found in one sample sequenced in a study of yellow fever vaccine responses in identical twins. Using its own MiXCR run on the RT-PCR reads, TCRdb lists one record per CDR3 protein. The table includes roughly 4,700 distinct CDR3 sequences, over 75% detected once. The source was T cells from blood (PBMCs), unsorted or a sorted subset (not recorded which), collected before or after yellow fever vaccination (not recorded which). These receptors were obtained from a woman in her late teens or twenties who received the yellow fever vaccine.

The CDR3 region is CASSYSAGGYYNEQFF. The CDR3 DNA reads as TGTGCCAGCAGTTACTCAGCTGGGGGATACTACAATGAGCAGTTCTTC. This chain connects TRBV6-2 or TRBV6-3 to TRBJ2-1; either TRBD1 or TRBD2 may supply D (5 bases each). Germline CDR1 MNHEY, CDR2 SVGEGT. This CDR3 spans 16 amino acids. Trimming removed 0 bases at V and 3 bases at J, with 12 bases between.

CDR3 nucleotide sequence: TGCAGTGCTCTTACAGGGGCCTCGGGACAGCCCCAGCATTTT. Translation gives CSALTGASGQPQHF. This chain uses TRBV20-1 with TRBJ1-5, with 7 bases fitting TRBD1. CDR1 DFQATT and CDR2 SNEGSKA come from the germline V gene (reference sequence). Trimming took 5 bases from V and 7 from J; bases not matched to a gene: 11. The CDR3 spans 14 residues.

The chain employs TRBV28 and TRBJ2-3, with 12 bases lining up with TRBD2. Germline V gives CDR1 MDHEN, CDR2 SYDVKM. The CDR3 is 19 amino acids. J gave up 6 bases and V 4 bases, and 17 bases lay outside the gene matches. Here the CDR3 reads CASSSPSGRALISTDTQYF. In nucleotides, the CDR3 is TGTGCCAGCAGTTCGCCTAGCGGGAGGGCCTTAATTTCTACTGATACGCAGTATTTT.

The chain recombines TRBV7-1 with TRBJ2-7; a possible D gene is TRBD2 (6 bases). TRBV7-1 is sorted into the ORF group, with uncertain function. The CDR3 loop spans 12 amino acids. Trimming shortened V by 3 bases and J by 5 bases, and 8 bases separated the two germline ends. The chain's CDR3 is CASSSGGNEQYF. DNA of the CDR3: TGTGCCAGCAGCTCTGGAGGGAACGAGCAGTACTTC.

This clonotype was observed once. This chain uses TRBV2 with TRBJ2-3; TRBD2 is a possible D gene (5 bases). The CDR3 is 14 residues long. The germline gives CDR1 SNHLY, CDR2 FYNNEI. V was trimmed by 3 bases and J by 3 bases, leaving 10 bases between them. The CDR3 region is CASSDHPGTDTQYF. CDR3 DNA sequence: TGTGCCAGCAGTGATCATCCGGGAACAGATACGCAGTATTTT.

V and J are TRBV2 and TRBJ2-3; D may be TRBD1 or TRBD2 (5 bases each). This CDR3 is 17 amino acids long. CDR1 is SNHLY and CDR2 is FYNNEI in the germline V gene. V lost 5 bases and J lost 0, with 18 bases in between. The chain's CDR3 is CASSPYSLGGSTDTQYF. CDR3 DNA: TGTGCCAGCAGTCCCTATTCCCTTGGGGGAAGCACAGATACGCAGTATTTT.

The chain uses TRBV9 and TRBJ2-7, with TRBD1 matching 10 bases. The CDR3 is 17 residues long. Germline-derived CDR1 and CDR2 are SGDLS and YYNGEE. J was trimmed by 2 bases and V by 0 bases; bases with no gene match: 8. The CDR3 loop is CASSVGLLGQGTYEQYF. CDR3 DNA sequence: TGTGCCAGCAGCGTAGGGCTTTTGGGACAGGGGACCTACGAGCAGTACTTC. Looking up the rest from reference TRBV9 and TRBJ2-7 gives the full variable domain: DSGVTQTPKHLITATGQRVTLRCSPRSGDLSVYWYQQSLDQGLQFLIQYYNGEERAKGNILERFSAQQFPDLHSELNLSSLELGDSALYFCASSVGLLGQGTYEQYFGPGTRLTVT.

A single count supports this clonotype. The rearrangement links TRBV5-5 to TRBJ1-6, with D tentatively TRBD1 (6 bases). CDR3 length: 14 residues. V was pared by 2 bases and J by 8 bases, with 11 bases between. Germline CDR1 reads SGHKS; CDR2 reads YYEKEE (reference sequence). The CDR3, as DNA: TGTGCCAGCAGCTTCCTTGGACAGCATTCACCCCTCCACTTT. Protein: CASSFLGQHSPLHF.

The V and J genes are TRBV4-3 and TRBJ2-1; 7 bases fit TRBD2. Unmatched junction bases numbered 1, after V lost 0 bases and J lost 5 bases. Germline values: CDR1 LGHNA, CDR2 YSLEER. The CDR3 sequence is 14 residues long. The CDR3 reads CASSQEGGNNEQFF. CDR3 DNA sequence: TGCGCCAGCAGCCAAGAGGGAGGGAACAATGAGCAGTTCTTC.

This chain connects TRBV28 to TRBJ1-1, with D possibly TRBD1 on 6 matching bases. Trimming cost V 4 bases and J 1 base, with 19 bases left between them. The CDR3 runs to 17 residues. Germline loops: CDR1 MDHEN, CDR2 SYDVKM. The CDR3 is CASSSPSLGQTNTEAFF. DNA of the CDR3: TGTGCCAGCAGTTCGCCTAGTTTGGGACAAACGAACACTGAAGCTTTCTTT.

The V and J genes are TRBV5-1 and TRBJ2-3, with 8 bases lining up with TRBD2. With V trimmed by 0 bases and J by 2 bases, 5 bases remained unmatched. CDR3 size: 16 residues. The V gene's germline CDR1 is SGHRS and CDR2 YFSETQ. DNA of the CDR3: TGCGCCAGCAGCTTGGCTCCGCGGGGGGACACAGATACGCAGTATTTT. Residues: CASSLAPRGDTDTQYF.

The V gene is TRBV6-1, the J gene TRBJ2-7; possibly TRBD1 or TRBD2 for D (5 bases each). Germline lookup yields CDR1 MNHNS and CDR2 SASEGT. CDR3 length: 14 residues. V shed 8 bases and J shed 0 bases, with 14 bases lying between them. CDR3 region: CASAGTYFSYEQYF. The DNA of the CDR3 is TGTGCCAGCGCCGGGACCTACTTCTCCTACGAGCAGTACTTC.

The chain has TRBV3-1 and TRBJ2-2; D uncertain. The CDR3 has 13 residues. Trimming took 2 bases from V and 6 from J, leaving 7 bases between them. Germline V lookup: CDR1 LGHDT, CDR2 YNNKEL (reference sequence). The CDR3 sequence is CASSQRTAGELFF. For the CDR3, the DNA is TGTGCCAGCAGCCAACGGACGGCCGGGGAGCTGTTTTTT.

The CDR3 reads CSLNLPSEDTQYF. As DNA, the CDR3 is TGCAGTCTCAACCTCCCTAGCGAGGATACGCAGTATTTT. The chain couples TRBV20-1 to TRBJ2-3; D possibly corresponds to TRBD2 (6 bases). This CDR3 spans 13 amino acids. The germline CDR1 and CDR2 sequences are DFQATT and SNEGSKA (reference sequence). Trimming stripped 8 bases from V and 6 bases from J, with 18 bases between.

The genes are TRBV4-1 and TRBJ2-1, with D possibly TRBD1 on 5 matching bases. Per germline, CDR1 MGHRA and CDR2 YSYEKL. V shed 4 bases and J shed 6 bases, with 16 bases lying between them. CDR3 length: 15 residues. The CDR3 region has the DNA TGCGCCAGCAGCCGACAGCTCCACACGCGCAATGAGCAGTTCTTC. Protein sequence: CASSRQLHTRNEQFF.

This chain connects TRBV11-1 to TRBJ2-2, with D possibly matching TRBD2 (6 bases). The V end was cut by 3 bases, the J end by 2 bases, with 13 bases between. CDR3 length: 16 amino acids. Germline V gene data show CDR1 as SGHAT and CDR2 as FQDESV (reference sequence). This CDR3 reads CASSFSSGINTGELFF. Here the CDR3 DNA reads TGTGCCAGCAGCTTTAGTAGCGGTATTAACACCGGGGAGCTGTTTTTT.

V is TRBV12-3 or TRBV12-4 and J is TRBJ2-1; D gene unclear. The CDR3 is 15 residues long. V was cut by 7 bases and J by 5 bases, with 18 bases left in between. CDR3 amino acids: CASNRPLKSHNEQFF. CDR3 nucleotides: TGTGCCAGCAACCGACCCCTCAAGTCCCACAATGAGCAGTTCTTC.

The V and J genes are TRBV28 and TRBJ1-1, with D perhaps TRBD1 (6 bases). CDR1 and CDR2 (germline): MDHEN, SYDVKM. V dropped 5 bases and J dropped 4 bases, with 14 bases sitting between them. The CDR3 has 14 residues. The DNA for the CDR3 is TGTGCCAGCAGTGGGGGGCCTTCGCGCACTGAAGCTTTCTTT. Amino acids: CASSGGPSRTEAFF.

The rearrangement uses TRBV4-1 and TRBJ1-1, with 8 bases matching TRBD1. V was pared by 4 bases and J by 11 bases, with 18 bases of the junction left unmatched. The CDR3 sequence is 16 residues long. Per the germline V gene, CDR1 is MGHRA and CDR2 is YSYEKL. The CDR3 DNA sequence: TGCGCCAGCAGCCGAGAGAGACAGGGGCGGTTTCGGGATGCTTTCTTT. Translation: CASSRERQGRFRDAFF.

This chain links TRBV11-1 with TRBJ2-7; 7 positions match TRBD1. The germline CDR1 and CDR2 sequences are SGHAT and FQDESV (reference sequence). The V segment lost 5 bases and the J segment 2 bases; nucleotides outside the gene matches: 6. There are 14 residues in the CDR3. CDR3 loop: CASSPATGPYEQYF. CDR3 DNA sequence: TGTGCCAGCAGCCCTGCGACAGGGCCCTACGAGCAGTACTTC.

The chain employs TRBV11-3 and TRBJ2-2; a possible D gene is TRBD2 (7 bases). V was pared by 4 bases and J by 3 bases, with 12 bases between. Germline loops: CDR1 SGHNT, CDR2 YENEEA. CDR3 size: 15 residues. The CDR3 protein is CASSWTGGYTGELFF. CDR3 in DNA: TGTGCCAGCAGCTGGACGGGGGGCTACACCGGGGAGCTGTTTTTT.

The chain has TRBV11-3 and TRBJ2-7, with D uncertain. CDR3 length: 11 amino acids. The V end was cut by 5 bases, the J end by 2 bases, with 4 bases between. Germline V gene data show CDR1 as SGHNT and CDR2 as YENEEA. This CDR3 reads CASSRTYEQYF. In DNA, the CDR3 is TGTGCCAGCAGCCGTACCTACGAGCAGTACTTC.

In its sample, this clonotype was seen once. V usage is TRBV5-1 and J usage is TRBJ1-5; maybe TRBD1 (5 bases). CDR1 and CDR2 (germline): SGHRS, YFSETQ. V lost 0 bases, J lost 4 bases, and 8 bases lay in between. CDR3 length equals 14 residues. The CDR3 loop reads CASSLEAGNQPQHF. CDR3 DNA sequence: TGCGCCAGCAGCTTGGAGGCAGGGAATCAGCCCCAGCATTTT.

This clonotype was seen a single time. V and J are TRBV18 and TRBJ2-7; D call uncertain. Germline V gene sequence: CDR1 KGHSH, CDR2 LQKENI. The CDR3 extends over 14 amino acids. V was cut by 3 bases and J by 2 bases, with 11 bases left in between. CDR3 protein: CASSPGSIAYEQYF. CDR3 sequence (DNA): TGTGCCAGCTCACCTGGTTCCATTGCCTACGAGCAGTACTTC.